The entry below gives a single TCR beta chain sequence along with its context. Antigen unknown. Libraries of TCR beta came from iRepertoire HTBI primers plus Arm-PCR of CDR3 regions. TCRdb used MiXCR to reprocess the multiplex PCR reads, holding one entry per CDR3 protein. The repertoire holds roughly 250,000 distinct CDR3 sequences, 18% seen once, with 14% in the top ten. The J segment lost 1 base and the V segment lost 5 bases, leaving 11 bases of the junction unmatched. The CDR3 length is 21 residues. From germline, CDR1 is SEHNR and CDR2 FQNEAQ (reference sequence). The time point was: newly diagnosed GD, antithyroid drugs for less than 3 months. RNA isolated from PBMCs was used to make the TCR library. Criteria from the American Thyroid Association guidelines were applied to diagnose Graves' disease. This entry comes from a study of regulatory T cells in long-lasting Graves disease. Study-wide findings and caveats: Lower TCR diversity characterized persistent Graves' patients relative to newly diagnosed patients. Fewer public clonotypes were shared by new patients (roughly 970) than by persistent patients (approximately 2,700).

These records were also assigned to another study, of T cells in Graves' hyperthyroidism and ophthalmopathy.

This chain uses TRBV7-9 with TRBJ2-6; 16 bases are shared with TRBD2. This TCR derives from a woman aged 25 to 45 with Graves disease. The material was peripheral blood mononuclear cells (PBMCs), obtained at new diagnosis, from a patient treated with antithyroid drugs. CDR3 sequence reads: CASSKSGTSGGDPSGANVLTF. The CDR3 nucleotides read TGTGCCAGCAGCAAATCCGGGACTAGCGGGGGGGATCCGTCTGGGGCCAACGTCCTGACTTTC. Together with reference TRBV7-9 and TRBJ2-6, the CDR3 gives the full variable domain: DTGVSQNPRHKITKRGQNVTFRCDPISEHNRLYWYRQTLGQGPEFLTYFQNEAQLEKSRLLSDRFSAERPKGSFSTLEIQRTEQGDSAMYLCASSKSGTSGGDPSGANVLTFGAGSRLTVL.